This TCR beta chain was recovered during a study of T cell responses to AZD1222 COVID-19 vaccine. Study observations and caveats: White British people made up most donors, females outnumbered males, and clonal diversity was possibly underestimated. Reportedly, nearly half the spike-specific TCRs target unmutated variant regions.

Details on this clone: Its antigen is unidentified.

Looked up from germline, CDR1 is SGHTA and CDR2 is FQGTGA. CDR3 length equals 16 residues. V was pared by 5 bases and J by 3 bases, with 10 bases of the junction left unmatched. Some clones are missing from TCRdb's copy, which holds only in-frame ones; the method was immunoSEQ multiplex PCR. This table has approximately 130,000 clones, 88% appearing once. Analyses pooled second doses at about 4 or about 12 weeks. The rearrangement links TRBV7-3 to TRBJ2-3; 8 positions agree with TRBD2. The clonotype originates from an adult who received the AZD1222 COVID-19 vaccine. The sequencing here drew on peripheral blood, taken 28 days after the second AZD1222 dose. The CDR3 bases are TGTGCCAGCAGCCTGGGTCCTGGCGGGGGGACAGATACGCAGTATTTT. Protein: CASSLGPGGGTDTQYF. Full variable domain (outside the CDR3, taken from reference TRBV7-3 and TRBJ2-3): GAGVSQTPSNKVTEKGKYVELRCDPISGHTALYWYRQSLGQGPEFLIYFQGTGAADDSGLPNDRFFAVRPEGSVSTLKIQRTERGDSAVYLCASSLGPGGGTDTQYFGPGTRLTVL.